The subject of this entry is one T cell receptor (beta chain). Repertoires were generated with immunoSEQ multiplex PCR, while TCRdb's copy carries only in-frame clones and drops some. This sample has fewer than 100,000 clones, with approximately 92% found just once. The CDR3 covers 15 residues. Germline CDR1 reads MDHEN; CDR2 reads SYDVKM. Trimming stripped 3 bases from V and 0 bases from J, with 9 bases between. These data are taken from a study of blood T cell repertoires in COVID-19. The sequence was collected from a woman over 75 with acute or convalescent COVID-19. Input material: peripheral blood. The chain joins TRBV28 to TRBJ1-5; a possible D gene is TRBD1 (5 bases). CDR3 DNA sequence: TGTGCCAGCAGTTTGGGGGGGAATAGCAATCAGCCCCAGCATTTT. Residues: CASSLGGNSNQPQHF.